These T cell receptor beta chains were read from a single sample in a study of cytomegalovirus exposure and HLA in healthy donors. TCRdb keeps only in-frame clones here, not all; method: immunoSEQ multiplex PCR. The sample lists roughly 140,000 clones; around 79% were seen once. Material for sequencing was PBMCs. Receptor source: a man aged 40-49 years in good health and CMV-seropositive. Both conserved end residues are part of each CDR3. Each record gives: clone size, D gene, V gene, J gene, CDR3 protein, CDR3 DNA. D genes are given only for firm matches. Clone size is shown for a subset of rows, as once, few, many or a class of expanded clone.

>NA|NA|TRBV7-2|TRBJ1-4
CASSRTGTNEKLFF
TGTGCCAGCAGTCGGACTGGCACTAATGAAAAACTGTTTTTT
>NA|NA|TRBV30|TRBJ2-5
CAWSVGGVPTQYF
TGTGCCTGGAGTGTAGGGGGGGTCCCGACCCAGTACTTC
>once|TRBD1|TRBV7-2|TRBJ2-3
CASSFNRGDTQYF
TGTGCCAGCAGCTTCAACAGGGGGGATACGCAGTATTTT
>NA|TRBD2|TRBV30|TRBJ2-2
CAWRSSGRATGELFF
TGTGCCTGGCGTTCTAGCGGGAGGGCCACGGGGGAGCTGTTTTTT
>NA|NA|TRBV29-1|TRBJ1-2
CSAPREGYYGYTF
TGCAGCGCCCCCCGGGAGGGCTACTATGGCTACACCTTC
>NA|NA|TRBV28|TRBJ2-7
CASSGGGRGVSYEQYF
TGTGCCAGCAGTGGGGGGGGGCGGGGTGTCTCCTACGAGCAGTACTTC
>NA|TRBD1|TRBV5-6|TRBJ2-7
CASSLWQGVYGQYF
TGTGCCAGCAGCTTGTGGCAGGGGGTTTACGGGCAGTACTTC
>NA|NA|TRBV5-1|TRBJ1-1
CASSLSPPVAEAFF
TGCGCCAGCAGCTTGAGCCCTCCTGTCGCTGAAGCTTTCTTT
>NA|NA|TRBV4-3|TRBJ2-7
CASSHEDTSYEQYF
TGCGCCAGCAGCCATGAGGACACCTCCTACGAGCAGTACTTC
>NA|NA|TRBV5-1|TRBJ1-4
CASSSRTERNEKLFF
TGCGCCAGCAGCTCAAGGACAGAACGGAATGAAAAACTGTTTTTT
>NA|NA|TRBV15|TRBJ1-6
CATSRETNSPLHF
TGTGCCACCAGCAGAGAGACAAATTCACCCCTCCACTTT
>NA|NA|TRBV28|TRBJ2-1
CASGGGANNEQFF
TGTGCCAGCGGTGGGGGGGCCAACAATGAGCAGTTCTTC
>few|NA|TRBV19|TRBJ2-7
CASRSGKSYEQYF
TGTGCCAGTAGGTCTGGTAAGAGCTACGAGCAGTACTTC
>NA|NA|TRBV6-1|TRBJ1-5
CASSEHPTATKPQHF
TGTGCCAGCAGTGAACACCCGACAGCCACTAAGCCCCAGCATTTT
>NA|TRBD1|TRBV5-6|TRBJ2-1
CASGSPGTGHYNEQFF
TGTGCCAGCGGCTCCCCCGGGACAGGGCACTACAATGAGCAGTTCTTC
>NA|NA|TRBV21-1|TRBJ1-2
CASTIGQGYGYTF
TGTGCCAGCACCATCGGACAGGGCTATGGCTACACCTTC
>NA|NA|TRBV27|TRBJ1-2
CASSPGNRVLGHTF
TGTGCCAGCAGTCCAGGGAATCGGGTTTTGGGCCACACCTTC
>NA|TRBD2|TRBV11-1|TRBJ2-3
CASRLQPGLARDTQYF
TGTGCCAGCAGACTACAACCGGGACTAGCGAGGGATACGCAGTATTTT
>NA|TRBD1|TRBV5-6|TRBJ1-2
CASSRQGWGFYGYTF
TGTGCCAGCAGTCGACAGGGTTGGGGTTTCTATGGCTACACCTTC
>few|NA|TRBV19|TRBJ1-4
CASSIGGKKLFF
TGTGCCAGTAGTATAGGCGGGAAAAAACTGTTTTTT
>NA|NA|TRBV9|TRBJ1-5
CASSPSQGGNQPQHF
TGTGCCAGCAGCCCGTCGCAGGGTGGCAATCAGCCCCAGCATTTT
>NA|NA|TRBV28|TRBJ2-5
CASLSGDTLGEQYF
TGTGCCAGCCTCTCCGGGGACACCCTGGGGGAGCAGTACTTC
>NA|TRBD1|TRBV25-1|TRBJ1-1
CASSGQGQPTNTEAFF
TGTGCCAGCAGTGGACAGGGGCAGCCGACGAACACTGAAGCTTTCTTT
>NA|TRBD2|TRBV30|TRBJ2-7
CAWSGSGKNYEQYF
TGTGCCTGGAGTGGTAGCGGGAAGAACTACGAGCAGTACTTC